These 3 T cell receptor beta chains were sequenced from one sample in a study of blood T cell repertoires in COVID-19. Sequencing used immunoSEQ multiplex PCR; TCRdb keeps in-frame clones, though not all of them. Of some 240,000 clones listed, 84% are singletons. The sample comprised PBMCs or T cells enriched from blood (not recorded which). Receptors were obtained from a man aged 25-40 years with acute COVID-19.

This clone was seen only a few times. This chain uses TRBV29-1 with TRBJ1-1; the D gene is possibly TRBD1 (5 bases). Germline CDR1 SQVTM, CDR2 ANQGSEA. The CDR3 sequence is 14 residues long. The V gene lost 6 bases and the J gene lost 7 bases, with 21 bases spanning the gap. CDR3: CSVAITGQVGEAFF. CDR3 DNA: TGCAGCGTCGCAATCACAGGTCAGGTTGGTGAAGCTTTCTTT.

The chain uses TRBV28 and TRBJ1-2; no definite D call. Germline lookup yields CDR1 MDHEN and CDR2 SYDVKM. V shed 4 bases and J shed 5 bases, with 8 bases lying between them. The CDR3 has 12 amino acids. The CDR3 sequence: CASSSGTYGYTF. The CDR3 DNA is TGTGCCAGCAGTTCAGGTACTTATGGCTACACCTTC.

This clone turned up a few times. This sequence joins TRBV7-2 and TRBJ1-6; 7 nucleotides align to TRBD1. Germline values: CDR1 SGHTA, CDR2 FQGNSA. The trim removed 5 bases at V and 6 bases at J, leaving 7 bases unmatched. This CDR3 contains 15 residues. The CDR3: CASSLGQPSNSPLHF. CDR3 DNA: TGTGCCAGCAGCCTGGGACAGCCTAGTAATTCACCCCTCCACTTT.